This T cell receptor beta chain derives from a study of cytomegalovirus exposure and HLA in healthy donors. Study-level information: Genotyping showed less than 85% of fewer than 500 donors falling in the Caucasian-associated ancestry cluster.

Regarding this clone: Its antigen is still unknown.

Germline V lookup: CDR1 LGHNA, CDR2 YSLEER. V was pared by 0 bases and J by 3 bases, with 12 bases between. The CDR3 runs 15 residues. The PCR was carried out with 60 Vbeta primers and 13 Jbeta primers. Here immunoSEQ multiplex PCR was the method, and the copy in TCRdb shows in-frame clones only, minus some. Among 160,000 or so clones listed, 80% were seen once. General study results and limits: In a later analysis, an Asian-associated ancestry cluster reportedly showed fewer N-insertions than the roughly 650-donor mean. Association with HLA alleles at 0.05 false discovery rate was found for 16,951 TCR beta sequences in a later analysis.

There were likely unrecorded immune exposures, though donors were nominally healthy when sampled. The TCR comes from a man between 18 and 29 years old in good health and CMV-seropositive. The rearrangement uses TRBV4-3 and TRBJ2-7; the D is unclear. What was sequenced was PBMCs. Here the CDR3 reads CASSQDSYRNYEQYF. CDR3 sequence (DNA): TGCGCCAGCAGCCAAGATAGTTACAGAAACTACGAGCAGTACTTC.